This TCR beta chain stems from a study of T cells after yellow fever vaccination. Across the whole study: Each low-cell-number fraction was prepared by means of SMART-Seq v4 Ultra Low Input.

Regarding the study as a whole: The bulk population could contribute abundant contaminating clonotypes to FACS-sorted repertoires.

Germline CDR1 and CDR2: SGHDT and YYEEEE. With 3 bases removed from V and 1 base from J, the gap between germline ends came to 10 bases. The CDR3 extends over 14 amino acids. TCRdb processed the 5' RACE reads anew with MiXCR; each CDR3 protein has one entry. The table includes approximately 250,000 distinct CDR3 sequences, more than 3.5% detected once. This clonotype has at least ten counts. Its antigen is not identified. V and J are TRBV5-6 and TRBJ1-1; possible D gene TRBD1, 5 bases. This specimen was PBMCs, taken 15 days after the yellow fever booster vaccination. This TCR derives from a man between 18 and 35 years old who received the YFV17D yellow fever vaccine. DNA for the CDR3: TGTGCCAGCAGCTCGGTTGACAGGAACACTGAAGCTTTCTTT. Protein product: CASSSVDRNTEAFF.